This passage covers 27 T cell receptor beta chains from one sample sequenced in a study of shared clonotypes between healthy human individuals. Repertoires were generated with immunoSEQ multiplex PCR, while TCRdb's copy carries only in-frame clones and drops some. The profile shows roughly 700,000 clones, 90% of them singletons. What was sequenced was memory CD8+ T cells from PBMCs. Documented subset: CD45RO+ cells pooled with CCR7-negative TemRA cells. These receptors originate from a man between 18 and 29 years old in good health. Some clones in this sample may be carry-over from other donors' samples.

The genes are TRBV6-4 and TRBJ2-1; 7 bases fit TRBD1. V lost 5 bases to trimming and J lost 5 bases; unmatched junction nucleotides: 9. The V gene's germline CDR1 is MRHNA and CDR2 SNTAGT. This CDR3 comprises 15 residues. CDR3 DNA sequence: TGTGCCAGCAGTCCAAAAAGCACAGGGGACAATGAGCAGTTCTTC. Amino acids: CASSPKSTGDNEQFF.

This chain connects TRBV29-1 to TRBJ2-7; a weak D match, TRBD1 (6 bases). Germline V gene sequence: CDR1 SQVTM, CDR2 ANQGSEA. The CDR3 is 14 amino acids. The V end was cut by 5 bases, the J end by 1 base, with 15 bases between. This CDR3 is CSVTWTVQSYEQYF. The CDR3 bases are TGCAGCGTTACCTGGACAGTACAGTCCTACGAGCAGTACTTC.

The chain has TRBV2 and TRBJ1-5; D remains unclear. Germline V CDR1 and CDR2: SNHLY, FYNNEI. CDR3 length: 12 amino acids. V lost 3 bases to trimming and J lost 7 bases, with 7 bases between them. CDR3 DNA: TGTGCCAGCAGTGACATTTTGCAGCCCCAGCATTTT. It specifies CASSDILQPQHF. The variable domain in full, with the rest retrieved from reference TRBV2 and TRBJ1-5, is EPEVTQTPSHQVTQMGQEVILRCVPISNHLYFYWYRQILGQKVEFLVSFYNNEISEKSEIFDDQFSVERPDGSNFTLKIRSTKLEDSAMYFCASSDILQPQHFGDGTRLSIL.

The V call is TRBV6-5, the J call TRBJ2-7, with 7 bases identical to TRBD1. V dropped 4 bases and J dropped 7; count of bases not matched to a gene: 1. This CDR3 contains 11 residues. CDR1 is MNHEY, CDR2 SVGAGI, per germline. CDR3 sequence: CASSSRGEQYF. CDR3 in DNA: TGTGCCAGCAGTTCCAGGGGGGAGCAGTACTTC.

With regard to this clone: One end of the junction varies from germline; a read error may be responsible. This rearrangement joins TRBV4-1 to TRBJ2-7; maybe TRBD1 (6 bases). The V gene's germline CDR1 is MGHRA and CDR2 YSYEKL. This CDR3 spans 16 amino acids. The CDR3 protein is CASSQDVRTAPYGQYF. DNA for the CDR3: TGCGCCAGCAGCCAAGATGTAAGGACAGCCCCTTACGGGCAGTACTTC.

This chain links TRBV28 with TRBJ1-1; D perhaps matches TRBD1 (5 bases). Trimming pared 4 bases from V and 3 bases from J, leaving 12 bases between. The CDR3 totals 14 residues. Germline assignment: CDR1 MDHEN and CDR2 SYDVKM. This CDR3 reads CASSWGGVDTEAFF. CDR3 DNA: TGTGCCAGCAGTTGGGGAGGGGTGGACACTGAAGCTTTCTTT.

V usage is TRBV15 and J usage is TRBJ1-2, with D perhaps matching TRBD1 (5 bases). Per the germline V gene, CDR1 is LNHNV and CDR2 is YYDKDF (reference sequence). The CDR3 is 13 residues long. Trimming removed 4 bases at V and 3 bases at J, with 9 bases between. CDR3 bases: TGTGCCACCAGCACGTGGGGCGACTATGGCTACACCTTC. It specifies CATSTWGDYGYTF. The full variable domain, in which reference TRBV15 and TRBJ1-2 provide the parts outside the CDR3, is DAMVIQNPRYQVTQFGKPVTLSCSQTLNHNVMYWYQQKSSQAPKLLFHYYDKDFNNEADTPDNFQSRRPNTSFCFLDIRSPGLGDTAMYLCATSTWGDYGYTFGSGTRLTVV.

The J gene is TRBJ2-2, the V gene TRBV29-1, with a weak D call TRBD1 (6 bases). V was shortened by 7 bases and J by 6 bases, with 21 bases between the two germline ends. The V gene's germline CDR1 is SQVTM and CDR2 ANQGSEA. The CDR3 extends over 15 amino acids. CDR3 amino acids: CSGRGTTRSPGELFF. The CDR3 nucleotides read TGCAGCGGTAGGGGGACAACGAGGTCACCCGGGGAGCTGTTTTTT.

The rearrangement joins TRBV7-3 to TRBJ2-2; no definite D call. The CDR3 sequence is 12 residues long. Trimming left V 5 bases short and J 3 bases short, with 4 bases between. Germline V gene data show CDR1 as SGHTA and CDR2 as FQGTGA. Here the CDR3 reads CASSRDTGELFF. The CDR3 DNA reads TGTGCCAGCAGCCGAGACACCGGGGAGCTGTTTTTT.

The chain has TRBV2 and TRBJ1-2; tentatively, D is TRBD1 (6 bases). Trimming removed 3 bases at V and 8 bases at J, with 19 bases between. This CDR3 region has 15 residues. Germline V gene sequence: CDR1 SNHLY, CDR2 FYNNEI. The CDR3 nucleotides read TGTGCCAGCAGTGAGGACAGCCGTTGGGATTCGGGCTACACCTTC. It translates to CASSEDSRWDSGYTF.

This clone was recorded a few times. This sequence joins TRBV6-5 and TRBJ1-1; D not resolved. CDR1 is MNHEY, CDR2 SVGAGI, per germline. Trimming removed 6 bases at V and 1 base at J, with 9 bases between. CDR3 length equals 13 residues. The CDR3 protein is CASRIIRNTEAFF. DNA of the CDR3: TGTGCCAGCAGAATCATTAGGAACACTGAAGCTTTCTTT.

This chain joins TRBV5-6 and TRBJ1-2, with D perhaps matching TRBD1 (6 bases). Germline V gene sequence: CDR1 SGHDT, CDR2 YYEEEE. The V end lost 0 bases, the J end lost 3 bases, and 9 bases lay between the germline ends. The CDR3 has 14 amino acids. The CDR3 here is CASSLGQAHYGYTF. The DNA for the CDR3 is TGTGCCAGCAGCTTGGGACAGGCCCACTATGGCTACACCTTC.

This chain uses TRBV13 with TRBJ2-2; D ambiguous. The CDR3 is 15 residues long. Germline V CDR1 and CDR2: PRHDT, FYEKMQ (reference sequence). Trimming left V 2 bases short and J 5 bases short, with 12 bases between. CDR3 sequence (DNA): TGTGCCAGCAGCTTATCCTACGGCGGAACCGGGGAGCTGTTTTTT. It yields the protein CASSLSYGGTGELFF. Full variable domain (missing parts from reference TRBV13 and TRBJ2-2): AAGVIQSPRHLIKEKRETATLKCYPIPRHDTVYWYQQGPGQDPQFLISFYEKMQSDKGSIPDRFSAQQFSDYHSELNMSSLELGDSALYFCASSLSYGGTGELFFGEGSRLTVL.

The chain recombines TRBV11-2 with TRBJ2-7; D is unclear. This CDR3 is 12 amino acids long. Germline loops: CDR1 SGHAT, CDR2 FQNNGV. V lost 2 bases and J 6 bases, leaving 8 bases between the germline ends. CDR3 coding DNA: TGTGCCAGCAGCTTAACTCCCCGCGAGCAGTACTTC. This codes for CASSLTPREQYF.

V is TRBV5-4 and J is TRBJ1-2, with 9 nucleotides matching TRBD1. Looked up from germline, CDR1 is SGHNT and CDR2 is YYREEE (reference sequence). The CDR3 is 15 amino acids. Trimming took 0 bases from V and 5 from J; bases not matched to a gene: 5. CDR3 in amino acids: CASSLGFGQGYGYTF. CDR3 bases: TGTGCCAGCAGCTTGGGGTTTGGACAGGGGTATGGCTACACCTTC. Filled out from reference TRBV5-4 and TRBJ1-2, the complete variable domain reads ETGVTQSPTHLIKTRGQQVTLRCSSQSGHNTVSWYQQALGQGPQFIFQYYREEENGRGNFPPRFSGLQFPNYSSELNVNALELDDSALYLCASSLGFGQGYGYTFGSGTRLTVV.

V gene TRBV6-5 combines with J gene TRBJ2-7; D unclear. Between the trimmed V and J ends, which lost 6 bases and 12 bases, there was a span of 12 bases. Germline CDR1 and CDR2: MNHEY and SVGAGI. The length of the CDR3 is 10 residues. This CDR3 is CASSLLRGYF. CDR3 bases: TGTGCCAGCAGCCTACTGAGAGGGTACTTC.

V gene TRBV9 combines with J gene TRBJ2-7, with 9 bases lining up with TRBD2. Germline V CDR1 and CDR2: SGDLS, YYNGEE. V lost 3 bases, J lost 0 bases, and 7 bases stayed unmatched. This CDR3 region has 16 residues. For the CDR3, the DNA is TGTGCCAGCAGCGACAAGAGACTAGCGGCCTCCTACGAGCAGTACTTC. Translated, it gives CASSDKRLAASYEQYF.

In its sample, this clone was seen once. The chain has TRBV5-6 and TRBJ2-1; D is perhaps TRBD1 or TRBD2 (5 bases each). This CDR3 region has 14 residues. V lost 3 bases to trimming and J lost 10 bases, with 17 bases between them. In germline, CDR1 is SGHDT, CDR2 YYEEEE. Here the CDR3 DNA reads TGTGCCAGCAGCTCGACTTCGAGGGCAGGGGAGCAGTTCTTC. Protein sequence: CASSSTSRAGEQFF.

The CDR3 DNA is TGTGCCAGCAGCTCCAACGTCGTCACCCCCAATCAGCCCCAGCATTTT. This sequence encodes CASSSNVVTPNQPQHF. The chain is built from TRBV5-8 and TRBJ1-5; D unclear. Germline V CDR1 and CDR2: SGHTS, YDEGEE. The germline V and J ends were trimmed by 3 bases and 3 bases, with 16 bases remaining between them. This CDR3 is built from 16 residues.

The chain is built from TRBV7-3 and TRBJ2-7; TRBD2 aligns across 9 bases. J lost 2 bases, V lost 5 bases, and 4 bases had no gene match. The CDR3 extends over 14 amino acids. CDR1 and CDR2 from the germline V gene are SGHTA and FQGTGA. As DNA, the CDR3 is TGTGCCAGCAGCATGGGACTAGCTCCCTACGAGCAGTACTTC. This sequence encodes CASSMGLAPYEQYF.

The rearrangement uses TRBV27 and TRBJ2-7; TRBD1 agrees at 7 bases. Germline loops: CDR1 MNHEY, CDR2 SMNVEV (reference sequence). There are 14 residues in the CDR3. After removal of 6 bases from V and 2 bases from J, the junction contained 7 bases not matched to a gene. This chain's CDR3 is CASSYRGPPYEQYF. The CDR3 region has the DNA TGTGCCAGCAGCTACAGGGGCCCTCCCTACGAGCAGTACTTC.

The chain carries TRBV30 and TRBJ2-3, with D hard to call. The CDR3 is 12 amino acids. The germline CDR1 and CDR2 sequences are GTSNPN and SVGIG (reference sequence). V lost 3 bases to trimming and J lost 1 base, with 5 bases between them. CDR3 sequence reads: CAWSLRTDTQYF. The CDR3 DNA is TGTGCCTGGAGCCTTCGCACAGATACGCAGTATTTT.

The count of this clone is one. The rearrangement uses TRBV7-9 and TRBJ2-1; D uncertain. The CDR3 spans 14 residues. The ends were cut back, 2 bases at V and 1 base at J, with 6 bases in the middle. Germline assignment: CDR1 SEHNR and CDR2 FQNEAQ (reference sequence). This CDR3 is CASSLRLSYNEQFF. The DNA for the CDR3 is TGTGCCAGCAGCTTAAGGCTATCCTACAATGAGCAGTTCTTC. Variable domain in full (rest from reference TRBV7-9 and TRBJ2-1): DTGVSQNPRHKITKRGQNVTFRCDPISEHNRLYWYRQTLGQGPEFLTYFQNEAQLEKSRLLSDRFSAERPKGSFSTLEIQRTEQGDSAMYLCASSLRLSYNEQFFGPGTRLTVL.

CDR3 residues: CASSEYDRAYEQYF. CDR3 nucleotide sequence: TGTGCCAGCAGTGAATACGACAGAGCCTACGAGCAGTACTTC. The gene calls are TRBV6-1 and TRBJ2-7, with D maybe TRBD1 (5 bases). Trimming stripped 2 bases from V and 2 bases from J, with 10 bases between. Germline V lookup: CDR1 MNHNS, CDR2 SASEGT. The CDR3 is 14 amino acids.

The table lists this clone with a few counts. This chain links TRBV7-9 with TRBJ2-7, with D uncertain. Per germline, CDR1 SEHNR and CDR2 FQNEAQ (reference sequence). The CDR3 extends over 15 amino acids. V lost 5 bases and J lost 2, with 16 bases in between. For the CDR3, the DNA is TGTGCCAGCAGCCCGGCCCTAGGACCAACCTACGAGCAGTACTTC. As protein: CASSPALGPTYEQYF.

This chain joins TRBV28 and TRBJ2-7; 9 bases match TRBD1. The junction had 2 bases not matched to a gene; V was cut back by 4 bases and J by 1 base. The CDR3 runs to 14 residues. The germline gives CDR1 MDHEN, CDR2 SYDVKM. The CDR3 region is CASSSTGGSYEQYF. The CDR3 nucleotides are TGTGCCAGCAGTTCGACAGGGGGGTCCTACGAGCAGTACTTC.

Worth noting for this clone: One junction end disagrees with the germline gene, perhaps due to a read error. The chain employs TRBV5-6 and TRBJ2-2; D is ambiguous. Germline CDR1 is SGHDT and CDR2 is YYEEEE. There are 14 residues in the CDR3. CDR3 coding DNA: TGTGCCAGCAGCTCTGGATCCGCCACCCGGGAGCTGTTTTTT. It translates to CASSSGSATRELFF. Based on the CDR3 plus reference TRBV5-6 and TRBJ2-2, the full variable domain is DAGVTQSPTHLIKTRGQQVTLRCSPKSGHDTVSWYQQALGQGPQFIFQYYEEEERQRGNFPDRFSGHQFPNYSSELNVNALLLGDSALYLCASSSGSATRELFFGEGSRLTVL.